These 21 T cell receptor beta chains were all obtained from the same sample, sequenced in a study of shared clonotypes between healthy human individuals. Generated by immunoSEQ multiplex PCR, the TCRdb table keeps only in-frame clones and is missing some. The sample shows 2 million to 2.5 million clones, 92% of them seen only once. Sequenced: naive CD4+ T cells from PBMCs. As for subset: CD45RA+ positively selected. The receptors stem from a man younger than 35 in good health. Some clones in this sample may be carry-over from other donors' samples.

Concerning this clone: The sample carries other DNA sequences with the same CDR3. V and J are TRBV5-1 and TRBJ2-2; D gene unclear. Trimming removed 5 bases at V and 5 bases at J, with 7 bases between. From germline, CDR1 is SGHRS and CDR2 YFSETQ. The CDR3 extends over 12 amino acids. CDR3 protein: CASSPGTGELFF. CDR3 coding DNA: TGCGCCAGCAGTCCCGGGACCGGGGAGCTGTTTTTT.

V and J are TRBV25-1 and TRBJ2-5; D gene ambiguous. V lost 5 bases and J 2 bases, leaving 12 bases between the germline ends. CDR1 and CDR2 from the germline V gene are MGHDK and SYGVNS. The CDR3 runs 14 residues. The CDR3 region has the DNA TGTGCCAGCAGTTTCCGACTGTTACAAGAGACCCAGTACTTC. Protein product: CASSFRLLQETQYF.

V and J are TRBV7-2 and TRBJ2-7; the D gene is possibly TRBD2 (6 bases). The V gene lost 1 base and the J gene lost 2 bases, with 15 bases spanning the gap. The CDR3 loop spans 16 amino acids. The germline V gene has CDR1 SGHTA and CDR2 FQGNSA. The CDR3 DNA reads as TGTGCCAGCAGCTTAGGGTCCGGGACTCCCCCCTACGAGCAGTACTTC. Translation gives CASSLGSGTPPYEQYF.

J is TRBJ1-4 and V is TRBV6-1; D is possibly TRBD1 (5 bases). CDR3 size: 13 residues. Trimming removed 11 bases from V and 0 bases from J, with 10 bases in between. CDR1 and CDR2 (germline): MNHNS, SASEGT. The CDR3 coding sequence is TGTGCCTGGGGGAAAGCAACTAATGAAAAACTGTTTTTT. Encoded protein: CAWGKATNEKLFF.

Points on this clone: The same CDR3 also results from other DNA sequences found in this sample. The J gene is TRBJ2-6, the V gene TRBV19; D is uncertain. The CDR3 totals 15 residues. The V and J ends lost 4 bases and 0 bases respectively, with 7 bases between them. The germline gives CDR1 LNHDA, CDR2 SQIVND (reference sequence). The CDR3 DNA sequence: TGTGCCAGTAGTACAGGTAACTCTGGGGCCAACGTCCTGACTTTC. This codes for CASSTGNSGANVLTF.

Regarding this clone: Germline and junction disagree at one end, which may indicate a read error. The CDR3 DNA reads as TGTGCCAGCAGCTTAGTGTCTAGCGGGAGTGACCAGTGCTTC. Its protein is CASSLVSSGSDQCF. This chain uses TRBV7-2 with TRBJ2-7; 10 bases are a match to TRBD2. There are 14 residues in the CDR3. CDR1 is SGHTA and CDR2 is FQGNSA in the germline V gene.

This clone was seen just once. The genes are TRBV27 and TRBJ1-1, with D perhaps matching TRBD1 (6 bases). From germline, CDR1 is MNHEY and CDR2 SMNVEV (reference sequence). The CDR3 totals 14 residues. The V end was cut by 5 bases, the J end by 0 bases, with 10 bases between. CDR3 amino acids: CASSDRPLNTEAFF. For the CDR3, the DNA is TGTGCCAGCAGTGACAGGCCACTGAACACTGAAGCTTTCTTT.

The V call is TRBV7-9, the J call TRBJ2-3; possible D gene TRBD2, 6 bases. The CDR3 totals 16 residues. From germline, CDR1 is SEHNR and CDR2 FQNEAQ (reference sequence). Trimming shortened V by 3 bases and J by 4 bases, and 17 bases separated the two germline ends. The chain's CDR3 is CASSFIPGARADTQYF. CDR3 nucleotide sequence: TGTGCCAGCAGCTTTATTCCGGGAGCTAGGGCAGATACGCAGTATTTT.

The chain couples TRBV4-1 to TRBJ2-2; 7 positions agree with TRBD1. J was trimmed by 4 bases and V by 1 base; bases with no gene match: 9. The CDR3 consists of 17 residues. Germline values: CDR1 MGHRA, CDR2 YSYEKL. In nucleotides, the CDR3 is TGCGCCAGCAGCCAAGCCTCAGGACAGGCTCGCACCGGGGAGCTGTTTTTT. This gives the protein CASSQASGQARTGELFF.

A few counts support this clone. The chain couples TRBV6-6 to TRBJ1-5, with D possibly TRBD1 on 6 matching bases. Germline V CDR1 and CDR2: MNHNY, SVGAGI (reference sequence). Trimming pared 6 bases from V and 5 bases from J, leaving 17 bases between. CDR3 size: 15 residues. DNA of the CDR3: TGTGCCAGCAGGCCAAGTACAGGGTGGTATCAGCCCCAGCATTTT. This sequence encodes CASRPSTGWYQPQHF.

The chain joins TRBV6-6 to TRBJ1-2, with 10 bases aligning to TRBD1. V lost 2 bases to trimming and J lost 7 bases; unmatched junction nucleotides: 4. Germline values: CDR1 MNHNY, CDR2 SVGAGI (reference sequence). The CDR3 length is 14 residues. CDR3 nucleotide sequence: TGTGCCAGCAGTTACGATGGGACAGGGGCTGGCTACACCTTC. This translates into CASSYDGTGAGYTF.

The chain carries TRBV28 and TRBJ1-2; 11 bases are a match to TRBD1. The V gene end was trimmed by 5 bases and the J gene end by 6 bases; junction bases not matched to a gene: 14. From germline, CDR1 is MDHEN and CDR2 SYDVKM. This CDR3 region has 17 residues. CDR3 in DNA: TGTGCCAGCAGTCCTAGGACAGGGGGCGAATCCCTCCATGGCTACACCTTC. Amino acids: CASSPRTGGESLHGYTF.

CDR3 bases: TGTGCCAGCAGCTTGTCACTCTCACAGGGGGTATTTCAGCCCCAGCATTTT. It is translated as CASSLSLSQGVFQPQHF. The chain links TRBV5-5 to TRBJ1-5; 8 positions match TRBD1. V lost 1 base to trimming and J lost 6 bases; unmatched junction nucleotides: 12. The CDR3 spans 17 residues. Germline assignment: CDR1 SGHKS and CDR2 YYEKEE (reference sequence).

V and J are TRBV19 and TRBJ2-1, with 9 bases fitting TRBD1. The CDR3 has 14 amino acids. Germline trimming cut 3 bases from V and 7 bases from J; bases unmatched to any gene: 4. Per germline, CDR1 LNHDA and CDR2 SQIVND (reference sequence). CDR3 residues: CASSMTGQGNEQFF. The DNA for the CDR3 is TGTGCCAGTAGTATGACGGGACAGGGAAATGAGCAGTTCTTC.

This chain uses TRBV5-4 with TRBJ1-1, with D tentatively TRBD1 (6 bases). The CDR3 covers 15 residues. The V and J ends lost 2 bases and 0 bases respectively, with 11 bases between them. In germline, CDR1 is SGHNT, CDR2 YYREEE (reference sequence). CDR3 loop: CASSFGQPMNTEAFF. DNA for the CDR3: TGTGCCAGCAGCTTCGGACAGCCCATGAACACTGAAGCTTTCTTT.

V is TRBV18 and J is TRBJ1-2; a possible D gene is TRBD1 (5 bases). V lost 0 bases to trimming and J lost 14 bases, with 19 bases between them. The length of the CDR3 is 14 residues. The V gene's germline CDR1 is KGHSH and CDR2 LQKENI. The CDR3 reads CASSPPYLNRSATF. DNA for the CDR3: TGTGCCAGCTCACCACCGTATCTGAACAGGAGCGCAACCTTC.

This chain connects TRBV18 to TRBJ2-7, with TRBD1 matching 7 bases. Per the germline V gene, CDR1 is KGHSH and CDR2 is LQKENI. The CDR3 covers 16 residues. V gave up 6 bases and J gave up 6 bases; unmatched junction bases: 17. CDR3 in amino acids: CASSQHDTGASGEQYF. As DNA, the CDR3 is TGTGCCAGCTCGCAGCACGATACAGGGGCGTCTGGCGAGCAGTACTTC.

The rearrangement joins TRBV4-1 to TRBJ2-5, with 11 bases identical to TRBD2. This CDR3 has 20 amino acids. V was pared by 0 bases and J by 0 bases, with 12 bases of the junction left unmatched. Germline CDR1 MGHRA, CDR2 YSYEKL. CDR3 sequence: CASSQDPNGGLAEYQETQYF. The CDR3 bases are TGCGCCAGCAGCCAAGATCCCAACGGGGGACTAGCGGAGTACCAAGAGACCCAGTACTTC.

As for this clone: Other DNA sequences from this sample encode an identical CDR3 as well. The chain employs TRBV5-1 and TRBJ2-2; D not resolved. Germline V gives CDR1 SGHRS, CDR2 YFSETQ. The CDR3 runs 13 residues. V lost 4 bases and J 4 bases, leaving 8 bases between the germline ends. CDR3 nucleotides: TGCGCCAGCAGCCGGGTACCCACCGGGGAGCTGTTTTTT. Translation gives CASSRVPTGELFF.

The chain links TRBV29-1 to TRBJ1-1, with D possibly being TRBD1 (5 bases). This CDR3 contains 13 residues. Looked up from germline, CDR1 is SQVTM and CDR2 is ANQGSEA. V lost 4 bases to trimming and J lost 6 bases, with 15 bases between them. The CDR3 reads CSVASGWGAEAFF. As DNA, the CDR3 is TGCAGCGTTGCTTCCGGATGGGGGGCTGAAGCTTTCTTT.

This chain joins TRBV7-8 and TRBJ2-1; 7 bases are shared with TRBD2. CDR1 and CDR2 from the germline V gene are SGHVS and FQNEAQ. The CDR3 contains 20 residues. Trimming took 2 bases from V and 2 from J; bases not matched to a gene: 18. CDR3 amino acids: CASSLSTSSARGVAYNEQFF. The CDR3 DNA follows: TGTGCCAGCAGCTTATCGACATCCTCTGCACGGGGGGTCGCCTACAATGAGCAGTTCTTC.